This T cell receptor (beta chain) was captured by sequencing in a study of T cells of healthy individuals. The CDR3 is made up of 17 amino acids. Trimming stripped 7 bases from V and 3 bases from J, with 21 bases between. CDR1 MDHEN and CDR2 SYDVKM come from the germline V gene. Via MiXCR, TCRdb re-called the 5' RACE reads, giving one row per CDR3 protein. This repertoire shows nearly 100,000 distinct CDR3 sequences, approximately 15% found once; its top ten account for roughly 6.1%. The chain employs TRBV28 and TRBJ2-2; the D gene could be TRBD1 or TRBD2 (5 bases each). This TCR was recovered from a human donor in good health. The DNA for the CDR3 is TGTGCCAGCACCACTAATTGGGGGACCAGCGACACCGGGGAGCTGTTTTTT. This gives the protein CASTTNWGTSDTGELFF.